These 24 T cell receptor beta chains came from one sample sequenced in a study of blood T cell repertoires in COVID-19. Here immunoSEQ multiplex PCR was the method, and the copy in TCRdb shows in-frame clones only, minus some. In the table there are fewer than 300,000 clones, about 87% of which are singletons. Sequenced input: peripheral blood. All receptors come from a man aged 55 to 69 who had recovered from COVID-19.

The CDR3 region is CASSVDTSGGLSQFF. The DNA of the CDR3 is TGTGCCAGCAGCGTAGATACTAGCGGGGGGTTGTCGCAGTTCTTC. The V call is TRBV9, the J call TRBJ2-1, with 12 bases aligning to TRBD2. Germline V gene data show CDR1 as SGDLS and CDR2 as YYNGEE. With 0 bases clipped from V and 12 bases from J, the junction kept 7 bases outside the gene matches. This CDR3 is built from 15 residues.

The gene calls are TRBV19 and TRBJ1-5; tentative D call: TRBD1 (5 bases). V lost 3 bases, J lost 2 bases, and 8 bases lay in between. The CDR3 runs 14 residues. The germline gives CDR1 LNHDA, CDR2 SQIVND (reference sequence). DNA for the CDR3: TGTGCCAGTAGTATTGCGGGGGGCAATCAGCCCCAGCATTTT. It is translated as CASSIAGGNQPQHF.

The chain links TRBV30 to TRBJ2-2, with TRBD1 matching 11 bases. From germline, CDR1 is GTSNPN and CDR2 SVGIG (reference sequence). The CDR3 length is 15 residues. The junction had 7 bases not matched to a gene; V was cut back by 5 bases and J by 5 bases. The CDR3 loop reads CAWSKGQGGTGELFF. In DNA form, the CDR3 reads TGTGCCTGGTCCAAGGGACAGGGGGGAACCGGGGAGCTGTTTTTT.

Remarks on this clone: This specimen includes other DNA sequences encoding the same CDR3. The chain links TRBV7-9 to TRBJ1-2, with D unclear. V lost 1 base, J lost 2 bases, and 11 bases lay in between. CDR1 and CDR2 from the germline V gene are SEHNR and FQNEAQ (reference sequence). The CDR3 sequence is 15 residues long. CDR3 nucleotides: TGTGCCAGCAGCTTAGGCGGTACGGGAAACTATGGCTACACCTTC. This gives the protein CASSLGGTGNYGYTF.

The chain combines TRBV9 with TRBJ1-4, with 9 nucleotides matching TRBD1. Trimming cost V 0 bases and J 8 bases; bases outside gene matches: 11. Germline assignment: CDR1 SGDLS and CDR2 YYNGEE. This CDR3 has 17 residues. CDR3 region: CASSVDSPRTGVEKLFF. The CDR3 DNA sequence: TGTGCCAGCAGCGTAGATTCTCCTCGGACAGGGGTCGAAAAACTGTTTTTT.

The rearrangement links TRBV18 to TRBJ2-1; 11 bases are a match to TRBD2. This CDR3 spans 15 amino acids. Trimming cost V 6 bases and J 4 bases; bases outside gene matches: 5. Germline assignment: CDR1 KGHSH and CDR2 LQKENI. CDR3 region: CASSPGLAAYNEQFF. Here the CDR3 DNA reads TGTGCCAGCTCCCCGGGACTAGCGGCATACAATGAGCAGTTCTTC.

The chain combines TRBV18 with TRBJ2-7, with unresolved D. Germline V gene sequence: CDR1 KGHSH, CDR2 LQKENI. This CDR3 is 17 amino acids long. Trimming left V 5 bases short and J 3 bases short, with 23 bases between. The CDR3 sequence: CASSATISGSPYYEQYF. The CDR3 bases are TGTGCCAGCTCAGCCACCATCTCCGGGTCTCCATACTACGAGCAGTACTTC.

This chain links TRBV28 with TRBJ2-7; TRBD1 matches 7 bases. The length of the CDR3 is 16 residues. J lost 1 base, V lost 6 bases, and 12 bases had no gene match. Germline-derived CDR1 and CDR2 are MDHEN and SYDVKM. CDR3 region: CASSNPWTGASYEQYF. The DNA of the CDR3 is TGTGCCAGCAGCAACCCCTGGACAGGCGCATCCTACGAGCAGTACTTC.

The chain has TRBV5-1 and TRBJ1-1, with 10 bases fitting TRBD1. Germline trimming cut 0 bases from V and 3 bases from J; bases unmatched to any gene: 2. The CDR3 has 15 residues. The germline V gene encodes CDR1 SGHRS and CDR2 YFSETQ. The CDR3 here is CASSLGGTGDTEAFF. CDR3 nucleotide sequence: TGCGCCAGCAGCTTGGGAGGGACAGGGGACACTGAAGCTTTCTTT.

This chain joins TRBV14 and TRBJ1-3; D not resolved. CDR1 and CDR2 (germline): SGHDN, FVKESK. The CDR3 runs to 14 residues. The V end lost 4 bases, the J end lost 0 bases, and 7 bases lay between the germline ends. The CDR3 bases are TGTGCCAGCAGCCTAACCAGCTCTGGAAACACCATATATTTT. Translated: CASSLTSSGNTIYF. The full variable domain, in which reference TRBV14 and TRBJ1-3 provide the parts outside the CDR3, is EAGVTQFPSHSVIEKGQTVTLRCDPISGHDNLYWYRRVMGKEIKFLLHFVKESKQDESGMPNNRFLAERTGGTYSTLKVQPAELEDSGVYFCASSLTSSGNTIYFGEGSWLTVV.

The chain combines TRBV7-3 with TRBJ2-1, with 8 bases fitting TRBD2. The germline CDR1 and CDR2 sequences are SGHTA and FQGTGA. The CDR3 totals 14 residues. The J segment lost 5 bases and the V segment lost 6 bases, leaving 6 bases of the junction unmatched. For the CDR3, the DNA is TGTGCCAGCAGACCCGGGGGGGCTGACAATGAGCAGTTCTTC. As protein: CASRPGGADNEQFF. Drawing the rest from reference TRBV7-3 and TRBJ2-1, the complete variable domain is GAGVSQTPSNKVTEKGKYVELRCDPISGHTALYWYRQSLGQGPEFLIYFQGTGAADDSGLPNDRFFAVRPEGSVSTLKIQRTERGDSAVYLCASRPGGADNEQFFGPGTRLTVL.

CDR3 bases: TGTGCCACCAGCAGCGAACAGGGGGCGACGGGTGGCTACACCTTC. This encodes CATSSEQGATGGYTF. The V gene is TRBV15, the J gene TRBJ1-2; 9 positions match TRBD1. There are 15 residues in the CDR3. Germline V gene lookup returns CDR1 LNHNV and CDR2 YYDKDF (reference sequence). With V trimmed by 3 bases and J by 7 bases, 9 bases remained unmatched.

The rearrangement uses TRBV3-1 (or the pseudogene TRBV3-2) and TRBJ1-1; D unresolved. The CDR3 is 13 residues long. Trimming shortened V by 1 base and J by 5 bases, and 8 bases separated the two germline ends. From germline, CDR1 is LGHDT and CDR2 YNNKEL (reference sequence). This CDR3 reads CASSQGVGTEAFF. The CDR3 coding sequence is TGTGCCAGCAGCCAAGGTGTCGGGACTGAAGCTTTCTTT.

The rearrangement uses TRBV27 and TRBJ1-5, with no clear D. Germline V CDR1 and CDR2: MNHEY, SMNVEV (reference sequence). The CDR3 spans 12 residues. The V end was cut by 5 bases, the J end by 5 bases, with 7 bases between. The CDR3 region has the DNA TGTGCCAGCAGTGGGAGGGATCAGCCCCAGCATTTT. Its translation is CASSGRDQPQHF.

V gene TRBV6-5 combines with J gene TRBJ2-7; 7 bases align to TRBD1. This CDR3 has 16 residues. Losses at the gene ends were 2 bases for V and 2 bases for J; bases not matched to a gene: 9. Germline V CDR1 and CDR2: MNHEY, SVGAGI. CDR3 coding DNA: TGTGCCAGCAGTTACGGCCTACCGGGACAGCCCTACGAGCAGTACTTC. Its translation: CASSYGLPGQPYEQYF.

This chain uses TRBV7-8 with TRBJ1-2, with D unclear. Trimming left V 1 base short and J 5 bases short, with 5 bases between. The germline V gene has CDR1 SGHVS and CDR2 FQNEAQ. This CDR3 is built from 12 residues. The CDR3 DNA sequence: TGTGCCAGCAGCTTAGGTTCTTATGGCTACACCTTC. Its translation: CASSLGSYGYTF.

CDR3 bases: TGTGCCACCAGCAAGGACAGGGGGCGATACGAGCAGTACTTC. Its protein is CATSKDRGRYEQYF. V usage is TRBV15 and J usage is TRBJ2-7; the match to TRBD1 covers 11 bases. V was pared by 4 bases and J by 4 bases, with 3 bases of the junction left unmatched. CDR1 and CDR2 from the germline V gene are LNHNV and YYDKDF (reference sequence). The CDR3 length is 14 residues.

The chain's CDR3 is CASSLASGGAETQYF. The DNA of the CDR3 is TGTGCCAGCAGCTTGGCTAGCGGGGGGGCAGAGACCCAGTACTTC. This sequence joins TRBV5-4 and TRBJ2-5; 12 bases align to TRBD2. Germline V gene lookup returns CDR1 SGHNT and CDR2 YYREEE (reference sequence). Unmatched junction bases numbered 1, after V lost 0 bases and J lost 4 bases. The CDR3 runs 15 residues.

The J gene is TRBJ2-7, the V gene TRBV5-4, with TRBD1 matching 7 bases. CDR1 is SGHNT, CDR2 YYREEE, per germline (reference sequence). Trimming removed 1 base from V and 3 bases from J; junction bases left unmatched: 7. The CDR3 is made up of 15 amino acids. The CDR3: CASSLKVQGSYEQYF. The CDR3 DNA reads as TGTGCCAGCAGCTTGAAAGTACAGGGGAGCTACGAGCAGTACTTC.

This clone showed up just a few times. V gene TRBV30 combines with J gene TRBJ2-1; 11 bases fit TRBD2. The CDR3 covers 16 residues. Germline CDR1 and CDR2: GTSNPN and SVGIG (reference sequence). The trim removed 6 bases at V and 3 bases at J, leaving 10 bases unmatched. CDR3: CACKTSGEPYYNEQFF. The CDR3, as DNA: TGTGCCTGTAAGACTAGCGGGGAACCCTACTACAATGAGCAGTTCTTC.

This chain uses TRBV5-6 with TRBJ1-6; D is unclear. V was cut by 4 bases and J by 10 bases, with 12 bases left in between. CDR3 length: 13 residues. The germline V gene encodes CDR1 SGHDT and CDR2 YYEEEE. The CDR3 here is CASSEMTRSPLHF. CDR3 DNA: TGTGCCAGCAGCGAGATGACACGATCACCCCTCCACTTT. Looking up the rest from reference TRBV5-6 and TRBJ1-6 gives the full variable domain: DAGVTQSPTHLIKTRGQQVTLRCSPKSGHDTVSWYQQALGQGPQFIFQYYEEEERQRGNFPDRFSGHQFPNYSSELNVNALLLGDSALYLCASSEMTRSPLHFGNGTRLTVT.

This sequence joins TRBV4-2 and TRBJ1-1; TRBD1 matches 9 bases. The CDR3 totals 16 residues. V was clipped by 3 bases and J by 2 bases; unmatched bases: 7. Germline V lookup: CDR1 LGHNA, CDR2 YNFKEQ. The chain's CDR3 is CASSHDTGGFNTEAFF. The CDR3 DNA is TGTGCCAGCAGCCATGACACAGGGGGCTTCAACACTGAAGCTTTCTTT.

The chain recombines TRBV18 with TRBJ1-5; TRBD1 aligns across 8 bases. Trimming cost V 0 bases and J 2 bases; bases outside gene matches: 6. Germline V gives CDR1 KGHSH, CDR2 LQKENI. This CDR3 has 17 residues. The CDR3 nucleotides are TGTGCCAGCTCACCACCCACCCTGACAGGGGGCAATCAGCCCCAGCATTTT. Its translation is CASSPPTLTGGNQPQHF.

The chain combines TRBV5-5 with TRBJ2-7, with D possibly matching TRBD1 (5 bases). This CDR3 contains 15 residues. Trimming pared 0 bases from V and 7 bases from J, leaving 17 bases between. Looked up from germline, CDR1 is SGHKS and CDR2 is YYEKEE (reference sequence). The CDR3 protein is CASSLAPKGPREQYF. The CDR3 DNA is TGTGCCAGCAGCTTGGCCCCGAAGGGGCCTAGGGAGCAGTACTTC.